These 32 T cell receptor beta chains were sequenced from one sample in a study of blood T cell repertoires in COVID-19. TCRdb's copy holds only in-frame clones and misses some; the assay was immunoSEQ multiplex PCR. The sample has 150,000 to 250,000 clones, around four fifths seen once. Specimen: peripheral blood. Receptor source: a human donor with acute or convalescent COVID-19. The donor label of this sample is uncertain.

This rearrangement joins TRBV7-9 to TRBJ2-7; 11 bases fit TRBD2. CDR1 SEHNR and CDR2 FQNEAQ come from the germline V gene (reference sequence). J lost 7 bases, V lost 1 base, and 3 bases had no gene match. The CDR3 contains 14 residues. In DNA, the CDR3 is TGTGCCAGCAGCTTAGTAGCGGGAGGGGTTGAGCAGTACTTC. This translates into CASSLVAGGVEQYF.

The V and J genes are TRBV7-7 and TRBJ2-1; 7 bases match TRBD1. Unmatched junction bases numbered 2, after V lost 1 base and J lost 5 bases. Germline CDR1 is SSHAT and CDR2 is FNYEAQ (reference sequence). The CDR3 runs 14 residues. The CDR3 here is CASSLGQGHNEQFF. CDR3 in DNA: TGTGCCAGCAGCTTAGGACAGGGCCACAATGAGCAGTTCTTC.

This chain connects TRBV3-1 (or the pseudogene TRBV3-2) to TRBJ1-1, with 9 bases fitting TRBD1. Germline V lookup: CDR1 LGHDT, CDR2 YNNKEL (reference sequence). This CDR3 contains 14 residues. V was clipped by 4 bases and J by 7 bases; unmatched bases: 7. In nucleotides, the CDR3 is TGTGCCAGCAGCCGAACCGGGACAGGGATTGAAGCTTTCTTT. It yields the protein CASSRTGTGIEAFF.

As DNA, the CDR3 is TGTGCTAGTGGGTCCGGGACAGGGGACACCGGGGAGCTGTTTTTT. It translates to CASGSGTGDTGELFF. This chain uses TRBV12-5 with TRBJ2-2; 10 bases agree with TRBD1. The junction had 4 bases not matched to a gene; V was cut back by 6 bases and J by 3 bases. This CDR3 has 15 residues. Germline lookup yields CDR1 LGHNT and CDR2 FRNRAP.

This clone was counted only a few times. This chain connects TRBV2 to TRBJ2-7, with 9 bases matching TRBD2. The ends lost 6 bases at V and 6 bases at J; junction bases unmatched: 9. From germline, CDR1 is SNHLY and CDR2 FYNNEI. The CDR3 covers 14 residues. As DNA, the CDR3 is TGTGCCAGCAGGACCGAGCGGGAGGCGGGCGAGCAGTACTTC. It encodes CASRTEREAGEQYF.

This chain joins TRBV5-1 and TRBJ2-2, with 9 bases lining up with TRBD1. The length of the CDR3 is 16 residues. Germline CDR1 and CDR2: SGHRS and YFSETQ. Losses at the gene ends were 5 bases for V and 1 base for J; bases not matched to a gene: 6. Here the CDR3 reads CASRHSGQGNTGELFF. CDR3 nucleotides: TGCGCCAGCAGGCACTCGGGACAGGGGAACACCGGGGAGCTGTTTTTT.

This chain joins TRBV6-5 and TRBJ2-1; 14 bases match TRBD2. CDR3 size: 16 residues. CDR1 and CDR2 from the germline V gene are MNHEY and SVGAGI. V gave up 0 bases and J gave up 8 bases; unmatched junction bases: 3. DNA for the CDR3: TGTGCCAGCAGTTACTCGGGACTAGCGGGAGAAGATGAGCAGTTCTTC. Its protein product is CASSYSGLAGEDEQFF.

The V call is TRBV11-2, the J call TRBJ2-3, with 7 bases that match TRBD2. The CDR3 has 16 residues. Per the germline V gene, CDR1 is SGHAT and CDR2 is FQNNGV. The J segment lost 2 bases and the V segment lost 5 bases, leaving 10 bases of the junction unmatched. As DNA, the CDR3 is TGTGCCAGCAGCAGGGACTTAGCGGGTCTCACAGATACGCAGTATTTT. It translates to CASSRDLAGLTDTQYF.

CDR3 loop: CASSLLAGSSYEQYF. Here the CDR3 DNA reads TGCGCCAGCAGCTTGCTGGCGGGAAGCTCCTACGAGCAGTACTTC. This chain uses TRBV5-1 with TRBJ2-7, with D perhaps matching TRBD2 (6 bases). This CDR3 is built from 15 residues. Germline V gene sequence: CDR1 SGHRS, CDR2 YFSETQ. V was shortened by 1 base and J by 0 bases, with 11 bases between the two germline ends.

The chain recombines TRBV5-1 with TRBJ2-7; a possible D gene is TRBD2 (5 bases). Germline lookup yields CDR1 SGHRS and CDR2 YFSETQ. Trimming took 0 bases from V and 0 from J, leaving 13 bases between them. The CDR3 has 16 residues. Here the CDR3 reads CASSLAIRRSSYEQYF. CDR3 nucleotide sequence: TGCGCCAGCAGCTTGGCCATCAGGAGGAGCTCCTACGAGCAGTACTTC.

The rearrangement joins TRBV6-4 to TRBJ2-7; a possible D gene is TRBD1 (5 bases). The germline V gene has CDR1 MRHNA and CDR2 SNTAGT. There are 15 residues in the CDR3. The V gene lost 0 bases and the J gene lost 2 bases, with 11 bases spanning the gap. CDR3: CASSDSGLGPYEQYF. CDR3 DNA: TGTGCCAGCAGTGACTCCGGGTTGGGGCCCTACGAGCAGTACTTC.

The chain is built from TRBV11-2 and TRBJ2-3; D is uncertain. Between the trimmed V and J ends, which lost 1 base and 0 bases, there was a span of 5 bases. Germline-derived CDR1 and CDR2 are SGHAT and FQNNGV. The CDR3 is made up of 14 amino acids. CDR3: CASSLGASTDTQYF. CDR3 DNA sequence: TGTGCCAGCAGCTTAGGGGCTAGCACAGATACGCAGTATTTT. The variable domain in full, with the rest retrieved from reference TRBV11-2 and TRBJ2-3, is EAGVAQSPRYKIIEKRQSVAFWCNPISGHATLYWYQQILGQGPKLLIQFQNNGVVDDSQLPKDRFSAERLKGVDSTLKIQPAKLEDSAVYLCASSLGASTDTQYFGPGTRLTVL.

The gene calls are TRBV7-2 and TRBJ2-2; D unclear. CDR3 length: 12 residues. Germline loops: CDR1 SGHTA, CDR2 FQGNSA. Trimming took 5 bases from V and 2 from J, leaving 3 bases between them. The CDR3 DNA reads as TGTGCCAGCAGCCTCAACACCGGGGAGCTGTTTTTT. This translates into CASSLNTGELFF. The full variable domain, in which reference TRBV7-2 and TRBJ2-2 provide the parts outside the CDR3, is GAGVSQSPSNKVTEKGKDVELRCDPISGHTALYWYRQSLGQGLEFLIYFQGNSAPDKSGLPSDRFSAERTGGSVSTLTIQRTQQEDSAVYLCASSLNTGELFFGEGSRLTVL.

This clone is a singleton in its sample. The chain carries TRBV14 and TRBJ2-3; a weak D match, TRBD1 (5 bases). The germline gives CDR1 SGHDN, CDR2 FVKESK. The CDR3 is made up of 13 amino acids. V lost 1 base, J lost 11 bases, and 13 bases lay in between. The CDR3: CASSQGKGYRQYF. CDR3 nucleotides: TGTGCCAGCAGCCAAGGGAAGGGGTACAGGCAGTATTTT.

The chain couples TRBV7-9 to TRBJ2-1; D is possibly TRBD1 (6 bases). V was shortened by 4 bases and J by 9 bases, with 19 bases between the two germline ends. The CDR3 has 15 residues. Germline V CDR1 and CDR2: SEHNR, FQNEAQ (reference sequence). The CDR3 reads CASSSQGLAQGEQFF. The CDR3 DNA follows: TGTGCCAGCAGCTCGCAGGGGTTAGCGCAGGGTGAGCAGTTCTTC.

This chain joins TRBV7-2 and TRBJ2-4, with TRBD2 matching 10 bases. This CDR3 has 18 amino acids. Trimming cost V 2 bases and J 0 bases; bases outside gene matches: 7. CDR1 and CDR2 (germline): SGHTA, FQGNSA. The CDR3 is CASSLYPSGSGAKNIQYF. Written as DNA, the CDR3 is TGTGCCAGCAGCTTATACCCTAGCGGGAGCGGAGCCAAAAACATTCAGTACTTC. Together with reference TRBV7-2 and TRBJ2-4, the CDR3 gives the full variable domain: GAGVSQSPSNKVTEKGKDVELRCDPISGHTALYWYRQSLGQGLEFLIYFQGNSAPDKSGLPSDRFSAERTGGSVSTLTIQRTQQEDSAVYLCASSLYPSGSGAKNIQYFGAGTRLSVL.

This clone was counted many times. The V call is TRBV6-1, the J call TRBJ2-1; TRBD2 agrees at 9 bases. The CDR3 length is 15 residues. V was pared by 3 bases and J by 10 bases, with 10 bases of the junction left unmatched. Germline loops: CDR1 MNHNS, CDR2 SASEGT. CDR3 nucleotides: TGTGCCAGCAGTGAGTCGGCGGGAGGGCTCGGGGAGCAGTTCTTC. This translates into CASSESAGGLGEQFF.

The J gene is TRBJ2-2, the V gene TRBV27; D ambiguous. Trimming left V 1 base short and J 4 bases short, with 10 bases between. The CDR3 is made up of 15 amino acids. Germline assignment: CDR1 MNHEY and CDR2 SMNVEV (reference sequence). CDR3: CASSLYGGSTGELFF. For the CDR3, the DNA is TGTGCCAGCAGTTTATATGGCGGAAGCACCGGGGAGCTGTTTTTT.

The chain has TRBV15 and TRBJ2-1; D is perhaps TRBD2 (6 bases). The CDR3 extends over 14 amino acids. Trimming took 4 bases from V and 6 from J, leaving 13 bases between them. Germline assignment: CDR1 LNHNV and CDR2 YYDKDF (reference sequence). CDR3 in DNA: TGTGCCACCAGCAAACCCCCGACTAGCAATGAGCAGTTCTTC. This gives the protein CATSKPPTSNEQFF. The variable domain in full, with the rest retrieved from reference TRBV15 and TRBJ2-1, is DAMVIQNPRYQVTQFGKPVTLSCSQTLNHNVMYWYQQKSSQAPKLLFHYYDKDFNNEADTPDNFQSRRPNTSFCFLDIRSPGLGDTAMYLCATSKPPTSNEQFFGPGTRLTVL.

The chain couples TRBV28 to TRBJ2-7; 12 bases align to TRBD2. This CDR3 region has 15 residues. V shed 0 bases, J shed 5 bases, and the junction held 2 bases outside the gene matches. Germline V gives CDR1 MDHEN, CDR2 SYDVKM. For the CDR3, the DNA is TGTGCCAGCAGTTTATGGACTAGCGGGAGTGACGAGCAGTACTTC. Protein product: CASSLWTSGSDEQYF.

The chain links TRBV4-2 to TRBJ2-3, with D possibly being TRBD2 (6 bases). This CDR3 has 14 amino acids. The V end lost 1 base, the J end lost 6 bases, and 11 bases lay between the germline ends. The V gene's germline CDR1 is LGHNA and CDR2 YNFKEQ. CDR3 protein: CASSQVPLADTQYF. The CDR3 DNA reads TGTGCCAGCAGCCAAGTCCCCCTAGCGGATACGCAGTATTTT.

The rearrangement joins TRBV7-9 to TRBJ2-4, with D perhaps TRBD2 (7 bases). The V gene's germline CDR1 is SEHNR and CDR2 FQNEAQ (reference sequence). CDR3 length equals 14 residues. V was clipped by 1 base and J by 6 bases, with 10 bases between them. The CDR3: CASSLDREGNIQYF. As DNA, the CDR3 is TGTGCCAGCAGCTTAGACAGGGAGGGAAACATTCAGTACTTC.

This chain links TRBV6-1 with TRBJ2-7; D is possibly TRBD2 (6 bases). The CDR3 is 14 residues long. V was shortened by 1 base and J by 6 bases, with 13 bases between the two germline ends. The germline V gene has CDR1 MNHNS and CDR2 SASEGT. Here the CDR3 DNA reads TGTGCCAGCAGTGAAGTTGGAGGGATTGGCGAGCAGTACTTC. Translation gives CASSEVGGIGEQYF.

CDR3 in amino acids: CASSQGTGYYEQYF. CDR3 nucleotides: TGTGCCAGCAGCCAAGGGACAGGTTATTACGAGCAGTACTTC. The chain recombines TRBV3-1 (or the pseudogene TRBV3-2) with TRBJ2-7; 7 bases are shared with TRBD1. The germline V gene encodes CDR1 LGHDT and CDR2 YNNKEL (reference sequence). The junction had 4 bases not matched to a gene; V was cut back by 1 base and J by 4 bases. This CDR3 has 14 residues.

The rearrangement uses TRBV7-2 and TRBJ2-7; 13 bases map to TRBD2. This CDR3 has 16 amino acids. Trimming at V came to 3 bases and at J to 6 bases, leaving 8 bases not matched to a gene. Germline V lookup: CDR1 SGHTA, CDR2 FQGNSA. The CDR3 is CASSFRLAGGGSEQYF. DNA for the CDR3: TGTGCCAGCAGCTTCAGACTAGCGGGAGGAGGTTCCGAGCAGTACTTC.

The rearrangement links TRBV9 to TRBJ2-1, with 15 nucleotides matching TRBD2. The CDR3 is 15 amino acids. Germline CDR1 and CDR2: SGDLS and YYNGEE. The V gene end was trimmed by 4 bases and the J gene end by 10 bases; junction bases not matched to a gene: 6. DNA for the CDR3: TGTGCCAGCAGCCCGGGACTAGCGGGAGGTTACGAGCAGTTCTTC. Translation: CASSPGLAGGYEQFF.

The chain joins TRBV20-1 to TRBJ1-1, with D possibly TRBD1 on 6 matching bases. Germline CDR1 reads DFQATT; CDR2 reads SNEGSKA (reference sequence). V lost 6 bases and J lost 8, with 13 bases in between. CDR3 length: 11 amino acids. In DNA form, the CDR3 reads TGCAGTGCCCTCAGGGGTCTAGAAGCTTTCTTT. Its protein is CSALRGLEAFF.

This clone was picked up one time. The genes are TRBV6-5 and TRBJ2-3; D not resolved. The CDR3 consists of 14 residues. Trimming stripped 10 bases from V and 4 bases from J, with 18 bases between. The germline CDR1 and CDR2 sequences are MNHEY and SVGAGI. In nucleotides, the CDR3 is TGTGCCATCCAACCCCGGGTCGTTCCAGATACGCAGTATTTT. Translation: CAIQPRVVPDTQYF.

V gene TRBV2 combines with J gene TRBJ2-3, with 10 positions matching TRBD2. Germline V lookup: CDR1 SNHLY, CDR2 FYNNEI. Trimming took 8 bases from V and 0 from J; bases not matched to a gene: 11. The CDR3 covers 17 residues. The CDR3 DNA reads TGTGCCAGCCCTCTACCAGGAGCGGGAGGGAGCACAGATACGCAGTATTTT. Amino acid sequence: CASPLPGAGGSTDTQYF.

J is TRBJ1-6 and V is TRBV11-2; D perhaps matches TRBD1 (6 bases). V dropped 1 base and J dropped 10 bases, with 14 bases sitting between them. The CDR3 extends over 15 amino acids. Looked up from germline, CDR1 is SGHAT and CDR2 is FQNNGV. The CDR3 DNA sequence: TGTGCCAGCAGCTTAGGGGAACAGGGCTACTCACCCCTCCACTTT. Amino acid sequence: CASSLGEQGYSPLHF.

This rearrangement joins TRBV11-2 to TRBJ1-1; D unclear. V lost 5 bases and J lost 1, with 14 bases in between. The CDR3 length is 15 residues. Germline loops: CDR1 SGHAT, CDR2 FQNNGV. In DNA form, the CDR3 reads TGTGCCAGCAGCCCCAACACGAACAAGAACACTGAAGCTTTCTTT. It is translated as CASSPNTNKNTEAFF.

The CDR3 loop reads CVRSRRDMDSNQPQHF. CDR3 DNA: TGTGTCAGAAGCCGCCGGGACATGGATAGCAATCAGCCCCAGCATTTT. This chain links TRBV7-5 with TRBJ1-5; the tabulated D call, TRBD1, remains unverified against the DNA. TRBV7-5 counts as a pseudogene. This CDR3 is built from 16 residues.